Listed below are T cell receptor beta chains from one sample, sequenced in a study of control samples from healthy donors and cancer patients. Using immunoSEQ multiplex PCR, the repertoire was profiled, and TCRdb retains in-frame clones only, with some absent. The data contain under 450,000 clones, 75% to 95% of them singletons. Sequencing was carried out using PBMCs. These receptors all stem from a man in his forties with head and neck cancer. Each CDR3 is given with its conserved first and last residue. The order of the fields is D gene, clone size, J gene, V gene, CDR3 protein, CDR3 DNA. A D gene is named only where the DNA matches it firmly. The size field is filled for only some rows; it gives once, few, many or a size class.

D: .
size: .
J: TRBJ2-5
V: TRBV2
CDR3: CASTMSLAPQETQYF
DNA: TGTGCCAGCACCATGTCTTTAGCGCCCCAAGAGACCCAGTACTTC

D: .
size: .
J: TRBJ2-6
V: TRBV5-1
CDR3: CASGPGISSISGANVLTF
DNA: TGCGCCAGCGGCCCGGGGATTAGCTCCATCTCTGGGGCCAACGTCCTGACTTTC

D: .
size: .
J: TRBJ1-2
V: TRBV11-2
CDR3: CASSLGGAAANYGYTF
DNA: TGTGCCAGCAGCTTAGGAGGGGCAGCAGCTAACTATGGCTACACCTTC

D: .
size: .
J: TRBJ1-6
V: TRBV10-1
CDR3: CASSDSLSNSPLHF
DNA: TGCGCCAGCAGTGACAGCCTTTCGAATTCACCCCTCCACTTT

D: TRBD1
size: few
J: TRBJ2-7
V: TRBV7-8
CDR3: CASSGGQGFSSYEQYF
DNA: TGTGCCAGCAGCGGAGGACAGGGATTCTCCTCCTACGAGCAGTACTTC

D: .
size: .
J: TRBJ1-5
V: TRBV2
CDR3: CASSVRATYSNQPQHF
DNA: TGTGCCAGCAGTGTTCGGGCCACATATAGCAATCAGCCCCAGCATTTT

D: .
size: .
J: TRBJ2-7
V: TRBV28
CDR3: CASSFSYEEYF
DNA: TGTGCCAGCAGTTTCTCCTACGAGGAGTACTTC

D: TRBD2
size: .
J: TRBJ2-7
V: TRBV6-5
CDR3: CASSRGLAGDGGQYF
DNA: TGTGCCAGCAGTAGGGGACTAGCGGGTGATGGTGGGCAGTACTTC

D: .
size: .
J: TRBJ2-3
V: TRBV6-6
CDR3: CATHASANTDTQYF
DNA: TGTGCCACCCACGCCTCAGCGAACACAGATACGCAGTATTTT

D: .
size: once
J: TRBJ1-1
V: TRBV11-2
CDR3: CASSRILTVGLTEAFF
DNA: TGTGCCAGCAGCCGTATTTTGACGGTAGGCCTCACTGAAGCTTTCTTT

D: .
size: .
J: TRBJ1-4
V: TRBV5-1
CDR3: CASSWTTGNPNEKLFF
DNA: TGCGCCAGCAGCTGGACCACAGGGAACCCTAATGAAAAACTGTTTTTT

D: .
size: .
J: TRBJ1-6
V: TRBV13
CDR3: CASSLAQGYSPLHF
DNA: TGTGCCAGCAGCTTAGCACAGGGATATTCACCCCTCCACTTT

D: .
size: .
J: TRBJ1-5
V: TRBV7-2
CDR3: CASSLEGQPQHF
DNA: TGTGCCAGCAGCTTAGAGGGCCAGCCCCAGCATTTT

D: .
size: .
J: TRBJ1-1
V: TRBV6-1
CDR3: CASSEGWGLTEAFF
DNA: TGTGCCAGCAGTGAAGGTTGGGGGCTGACTGAAGCTTTCTTT

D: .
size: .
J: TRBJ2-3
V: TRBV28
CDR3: CASSLRTADTQYF
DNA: TGTGCCAGCAGTTTACGCACAGCAGATACGCAGTATTTT

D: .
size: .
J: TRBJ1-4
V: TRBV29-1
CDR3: CSASTGGGMEEKLFF
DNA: TGCAGCGCCTCAACGGGCGGGGGCATGGAGGAAAAACTGTTTTTT

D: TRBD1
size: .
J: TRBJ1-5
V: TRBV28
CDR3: CASSFTGGTQPQHF
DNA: TGTGCCAGCAGCTTTACAGGGGGGACTCAGCCCCAGCATTTT

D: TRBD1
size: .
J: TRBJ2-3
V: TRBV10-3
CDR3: CATDQGAGADTQYF
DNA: TGTGCCACTGACCAGGGGGCCGGAGCAGATACGCAGTATTTT

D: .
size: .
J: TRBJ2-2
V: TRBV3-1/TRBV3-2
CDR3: CASSQGGRTGELFF
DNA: TGTGCCAGCAGCCAAGGGGGCCGAACCGGGGAGCTGTTTTTT

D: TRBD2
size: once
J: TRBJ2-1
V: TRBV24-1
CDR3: CATSDRGGSFNNEQFF
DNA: TGTGCCACCAGTGATCGCGGGGGTTCTTTCAACAATGAGCAGTTCTTC

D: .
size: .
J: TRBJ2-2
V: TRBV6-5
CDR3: CASSSFLGGTGELFF
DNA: TGTGCCAGCAGTTCGTTTTTAGGAGGGACCGGGGAGCTGTTTTTT

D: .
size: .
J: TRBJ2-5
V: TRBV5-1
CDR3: CASSLAQETQYF
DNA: TGCGCCAGCAGCTTAGCCCAAGAGACCCAGTACTTC

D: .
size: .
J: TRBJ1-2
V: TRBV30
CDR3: CAWSAGSTYGYTF
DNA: TGTGCCTGGAGTGCGGGATCAACCTATGGCTACACCTTC

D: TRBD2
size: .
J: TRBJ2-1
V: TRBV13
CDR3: CASSSRTSARYNEQFF
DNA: TGTGCCAGCAGCTCCAGGACTAGCGCTCGCTACAATGAGCAGTTCTTC

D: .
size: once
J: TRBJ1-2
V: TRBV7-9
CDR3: CASSLVRGKGKDGYTF
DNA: TGTGCCAGCAGCTTAGTAAGGGGCAAGGGTAAGGATGGCTACACCTTC

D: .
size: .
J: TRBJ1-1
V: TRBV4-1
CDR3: CASSQDPIGWNTEAFF
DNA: TGCGCCAGCAGCCAAGATCCTATCGGGTGGAACACTGAAGCTTTCTTT

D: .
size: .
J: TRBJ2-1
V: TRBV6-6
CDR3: CASSYSVGSYNEQFF
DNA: TGTGCCAGCAGTTACTCGGTTGGGTCCTACAATGAGCAGTTCTTC

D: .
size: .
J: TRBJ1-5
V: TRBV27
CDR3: CASSKGRYQPQHF
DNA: TGTGCCAGCAGTAAAGGACGGTATCAGCCCCAGCATTTT

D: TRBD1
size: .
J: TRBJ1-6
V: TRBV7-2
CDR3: CASSLSGQGNSPLHF
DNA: TGTGCCAGCAGCTTATCCGGACAGGGTAATTCACCCCTCCACTTT

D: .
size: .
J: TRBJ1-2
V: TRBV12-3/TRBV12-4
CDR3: CASSFPGVAGYTF
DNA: TGTGCCAGCAGTTTTCCAGGGGTGGCGGGCTACACCTTC

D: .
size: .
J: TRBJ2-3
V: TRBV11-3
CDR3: CASSPRAGSTDTQYF
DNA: TGTGCCAGCAGCCCTCGGGCGGGGAGCACAGATACGCAGTATTTT

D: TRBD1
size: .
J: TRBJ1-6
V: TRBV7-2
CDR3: CASSLRDRGSSPLHF
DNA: TGTGCCAGCAGCCTCCGGGACAGGGGAAGTTCACCCCTCCACTTT